This T cell receptor beta chain is drawn from a study of blood T cell repertoires in COVID-19. Study in general: The United States, Italy and Spain supplied acute and convalescent COVID-19 samples. From T cells, B-cell-depleted T cells, or PBMCs came the material, which was cDNA or gDNA.

The CDR3 loop spans 16 amino acids. CDR1 is SEHNR, CDR2 FQNEAQ, per germline (reference sequence). With 0 bases clipped from V and 5 bases from J, the junction kept 4 bases outside the gene matches. Produced via immunoSEQ multiplex PCR; TCRdb's table is partial and in-frame only. Altogether roughly 150,000 clones are present, around four fifths being singletons, with the ten largest covering 6%. Cohort 3 donors counted as recovered after two negative PCRs, clearance, or resolved symptoms. V is TRBV7-9 and J is TRBJ1-4; 9 positions agree with TRBD1. The sample consisted of PBMCs or T cells enriched from blood (not recorded which). The sequence was collected from a woman between 50 and 59 years old who had recovered from COVID-19. The CDR3 region is CASSLAPGQGNEKLFF. CDR3 coding DNA: TGTGCCAGCAGCTTAGCTCCGGGACAGGGAAATGAAAAACTGTTTTTT.